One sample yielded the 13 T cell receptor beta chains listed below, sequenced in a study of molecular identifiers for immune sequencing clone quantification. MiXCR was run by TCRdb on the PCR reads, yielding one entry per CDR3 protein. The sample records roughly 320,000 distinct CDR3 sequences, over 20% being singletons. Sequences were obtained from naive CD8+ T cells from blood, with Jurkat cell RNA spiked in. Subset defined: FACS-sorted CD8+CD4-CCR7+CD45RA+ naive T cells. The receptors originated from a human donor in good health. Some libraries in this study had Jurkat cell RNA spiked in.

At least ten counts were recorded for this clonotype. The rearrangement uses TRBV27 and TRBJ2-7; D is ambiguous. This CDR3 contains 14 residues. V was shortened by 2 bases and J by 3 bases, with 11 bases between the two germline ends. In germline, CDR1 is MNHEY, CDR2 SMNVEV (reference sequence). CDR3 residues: CASSLRGLSYEQYF. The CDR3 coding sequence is TGTGCCAGCAGTTTACGAGGTCTTAGCTACGAGCAGTACTTC.

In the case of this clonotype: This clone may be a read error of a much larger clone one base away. The CDR3 sequence: CSVATAGSGANVLTF. The CDR3 nucleotides are TGCAGCGTTGCGACGGCCGGCTCTGGGGCCAACGTCCTGACTTTC. V is TRBV29-1 and J is TRBJ2-6; D remains ambiguous. The CDR3 extends over 15 amino acids. Trimming left V 4 bases short and J 0 bases short, with 10 bases between. CDR1 and CDR2 from the germline V gene are SQVTM and ANQGSEA.

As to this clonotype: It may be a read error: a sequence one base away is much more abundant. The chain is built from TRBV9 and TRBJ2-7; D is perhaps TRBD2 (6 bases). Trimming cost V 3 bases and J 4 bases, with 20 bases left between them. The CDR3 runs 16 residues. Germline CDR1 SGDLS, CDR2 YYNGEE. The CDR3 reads CASSEGSGAGRYEQYF. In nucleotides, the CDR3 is TGTGCCAGCAGCGAGGGATCCGGGGCAGGGAGGTACGAGCAGTACTTC.

The CDR3 protein is CASSLSAGHYEQYF. DNA of the CDR3: TGTGCCAGCAGCTTATCGGCGGGGCACTACGAGCAGTACTTC. The rearrangement uses TRBV11-2 and TRBJ2-7; perhaps TRBD2 as D (6 bases). This CDR3 is built from 14 residues. V was pared by 2 bases and J by 3 bases, with 11 bases between. The germline V gene encodes CDR1 SGHAT and CDR2 FQNNGV.

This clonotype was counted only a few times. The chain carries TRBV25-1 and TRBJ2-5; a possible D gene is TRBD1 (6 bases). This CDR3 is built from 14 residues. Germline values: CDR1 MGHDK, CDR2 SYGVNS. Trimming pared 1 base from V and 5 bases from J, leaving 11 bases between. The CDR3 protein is CASSESTGLETQYF. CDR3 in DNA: TGTGCCAGCAGTGAATCAACAGGGCTGGAGACCCAGTACTTC.

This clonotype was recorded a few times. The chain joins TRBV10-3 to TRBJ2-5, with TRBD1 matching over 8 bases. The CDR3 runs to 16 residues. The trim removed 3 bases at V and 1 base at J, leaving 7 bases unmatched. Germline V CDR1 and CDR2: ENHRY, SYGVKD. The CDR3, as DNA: TGTGCCATCAGTGAAGGGGGACAGGCCCCCCAAGAGACCCAGTACTTC. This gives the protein CAISEGGQAPQETQYF.

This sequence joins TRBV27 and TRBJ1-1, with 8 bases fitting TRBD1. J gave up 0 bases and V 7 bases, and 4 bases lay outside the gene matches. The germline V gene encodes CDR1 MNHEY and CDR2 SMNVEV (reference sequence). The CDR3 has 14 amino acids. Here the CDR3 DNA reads TGTGCCAGCATGACAGGGGCGATGAACACTGAAGCTTTCTTT. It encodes CASMTGAMNTEAFF.

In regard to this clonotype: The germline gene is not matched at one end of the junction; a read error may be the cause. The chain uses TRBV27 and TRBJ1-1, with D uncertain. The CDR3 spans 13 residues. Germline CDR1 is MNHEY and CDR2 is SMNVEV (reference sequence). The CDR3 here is CASSLTTNTEALF. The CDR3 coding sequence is TGTGCCAGCAGCCTGACGACGAACACTGAAGCTCTCTTT.

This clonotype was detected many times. Here the CDR3 reads CASSLAGGVNIQYF. CDR3 coding DNA: TGTGCCAGCAGCTTAGCAGGGGGCGTAAACATTCAGTACTTC. The rearrangement links TRBV7-2 to TRBJ2-4; 7 bases are shared with TRBD1. Germline V gives CDR1 SGHTA, CDR2 FQGNSA. The CDR3 contains 14 residues. V dropped 0 bases and J dropped 6; count of bases not matched to a gene: 2.

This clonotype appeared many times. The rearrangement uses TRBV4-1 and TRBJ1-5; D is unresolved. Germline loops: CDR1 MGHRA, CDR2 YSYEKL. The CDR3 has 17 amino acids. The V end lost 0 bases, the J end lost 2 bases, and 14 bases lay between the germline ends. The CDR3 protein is CASSQEPRQWGNQPQHF. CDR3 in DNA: TGCGCCAGCAGCCAAGAACCCCGACAATGGGGCAATCAGCCCCAGCATTTT.

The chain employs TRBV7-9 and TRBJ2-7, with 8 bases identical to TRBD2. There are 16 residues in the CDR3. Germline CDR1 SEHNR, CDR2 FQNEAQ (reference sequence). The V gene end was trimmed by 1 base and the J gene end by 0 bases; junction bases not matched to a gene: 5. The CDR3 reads CASSLGSGASSYEQYF. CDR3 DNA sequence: TGTGCCAGCAGCTTAGGTAGCGGGGCAAGCTCCTACGAGCAGTACTTC.

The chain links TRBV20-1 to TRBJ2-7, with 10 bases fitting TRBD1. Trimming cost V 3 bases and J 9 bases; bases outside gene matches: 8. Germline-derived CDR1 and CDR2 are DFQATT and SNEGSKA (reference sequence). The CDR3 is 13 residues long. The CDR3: CSASGTGVNAQYF. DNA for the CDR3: TGCAGTGCTAGTGGGACAGGGGTTAACGCGCAGTACTTC.

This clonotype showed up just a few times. The CDR3 reads CASSSKAGQGVMNTEAFF. The CDR3, as DNA: TGTGCCAGCAGCTCAAAGGCCGGACAGGGGGTCATGAACACTGAAGCTTTCTTT. V and J are TRBV7-8 and TRBJ1-1, with 10 bases fitting TRBD1. Germline-derived CDR1 and CDR2 are SGHVS and FQNEAQ. This CDR3 has 18 residues. Trimming took 4 bases from V and 0 from J; bases not matched to a gene: 11.